The T cell receptor (beta chain) under discussion was sequenced for a study of identical twins. CDR1 is ENHRY and CDR2 is SYGVKD in the germline V gene. The V and J ends lost 2 bases and 5 bases, in that order; junction bases with no gene match: 9. This CDR3 region has 16 residues. It was template switching that added a universal primer site, and there were unique molecular identifiers on the cDNA. One entry per CDR3 protein results from TCRdb running MiXCR on the 5' RACE reads. Here the sample spans about 530,000 distinct CDR3 sequences, roughly 15% being singletons. On this clonotype: Antigen: not known.

Regarding the study as a whole: Twin-shared out-of-frame alpha sequences were enriched for low generation probability. The study drew conclusions from cross-sectional statistical analysis, not from following the same donors. Invariant MAIT and iNKT cells could partly confound zero-insertion analyses.

The sample also formed part of further work on yellow fever vaccine responses in identical twins.

V usage is TRBV10-3 and J usage is TRBJ2-5, with 9 positions matching TRBD2. This clonotype was sampled from a woman younger than 35 in good health. Sequencing was carried out using CD4+ T cells sorted from blood. This CDR3 reads CAISEGGGAIEETQYF. CDR3 coding DNA: TGTGCCATCAGTGAGGGCGGGGGGGCTATAGAGGAGACCCAGTACTTC.